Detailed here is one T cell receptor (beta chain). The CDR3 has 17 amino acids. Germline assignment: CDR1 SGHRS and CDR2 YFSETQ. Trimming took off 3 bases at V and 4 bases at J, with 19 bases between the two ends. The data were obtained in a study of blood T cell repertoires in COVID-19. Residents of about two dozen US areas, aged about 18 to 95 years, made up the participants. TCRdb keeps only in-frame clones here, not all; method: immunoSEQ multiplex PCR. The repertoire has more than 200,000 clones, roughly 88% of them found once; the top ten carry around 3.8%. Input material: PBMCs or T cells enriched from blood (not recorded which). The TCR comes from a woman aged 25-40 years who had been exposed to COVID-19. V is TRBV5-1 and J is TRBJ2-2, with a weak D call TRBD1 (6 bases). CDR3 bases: TGCGCCAGCAGCTCGAAGATGACAGGCGGCACCACCGGGGAGCTGTTTTTT. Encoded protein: CASSSKMTGGTTGELFF.